A selection of T cell receptor beta chains follows, all from one sample in a study of PD-1 blockade in mismatch repair-deficient tumors. The data were produced by immunoSEQ multiplex PCR, yet TCRdb's version contains in-frame clones alone and is incomplete. The sample has about 14,000 clones, about 86% seen once; the top ten hold 3.5% to 6%. These receptors' targets are unknown. Source: cells cultured in vitro, taken from a patient treated with pembrolizumab. These TCRs come from an adult with mismatch repair-deficient cancer. CDR3s include the opening cysteine and the closing phenylalanine or tryptophan. D genes are given only for firm matches. The size field is filled for only some rows; it gives once, few, many or a size class.

clone_size d_call j_call v_call cdr3_nt cdr3_aa
- TRBD1 TRBJ2-5 TRBV5-1 TGCGCCAGCCGGTGGGGGGCAGGGGGCGCGGAGACCCAGTACTTC CASRWGAGGAETQYF
- - TRBJ1-4 TRBV7-6 TGTGCCAGCAGCCCATATCCCAGGGGTGGTGAAAAACTGTTTTTT CASSPYPRGGEKLFF
- TRBD2 TRBJ2-3 TRBV4-1 TGCGCCAGCAGCCAAGGTCCCGGGACTAGCGGGGAGAAAGATACGCAGTATTTT CASSQGPGTSGEKDTQYF
few - TRBJ2-2 TRBV27 TGTGCCAGCAGTTCGCTGAACACCGGGGAGCTGTTTTTT CASSSLNTGELFF
- - TRBJ1-5 TRBV15 TGTGCCACCAGCAGAGATTGGGGACCCCTTGAGGGGCAGCCCCAGCATTTT CATSRDWGPLEGQPQHF
- TRBD2 TRBJ2-7 TRBV7-9 TGTGCCAGCAGGTCAGCGGGGGGCTCCTACGAGCAGTACTTC CASRSAGGSYEQYF
- - TRBJ1-5 TRBV27 TGTGCCAGCAGTTCCCAGGTGCGCAATCAGCCCCAGCATTTT CASSSQVRNQPQHF
- TRBD1 TRBJ2-7 TRBV5-1 TGCGCCAGCAGCTTGTATTGGACAGGGAACTCCTACGAGCAGTACTTC CASSLYWTGNSYEQYF
- - TRBJ1-2 TRBV6-6 TGTGCCAGCAGTTACGAGGGGACGGATGGCTACACCTTC CASSYEGTDGYTF
few - TRBJ2-7 TRBV10-3 TGTGCCATCAGTGAGTCGACTAGTAGTTACGAGCAGTACTTC CAISESTSSYEQYF
- - TRBJ2-3 TRBV27 TGTGCCAGCAGTATTCGACAGGGGACTAGCTTCGGCACAGATACGCAGTATTTT CASSIRQGTSFGTDTQYF
- - TRBJ1-4 TRBV25-1 TGTGCCAGCCTGAGCGCTAATGAAAAACTGTTTTTT CASLSANEKLFF
- - TRBJ1-2 TRBV9 TGTGCCAGCAGCCCTTATGTGGGGGCTAACTATGGCTACACCTTC CASSPYVGANYGYTF